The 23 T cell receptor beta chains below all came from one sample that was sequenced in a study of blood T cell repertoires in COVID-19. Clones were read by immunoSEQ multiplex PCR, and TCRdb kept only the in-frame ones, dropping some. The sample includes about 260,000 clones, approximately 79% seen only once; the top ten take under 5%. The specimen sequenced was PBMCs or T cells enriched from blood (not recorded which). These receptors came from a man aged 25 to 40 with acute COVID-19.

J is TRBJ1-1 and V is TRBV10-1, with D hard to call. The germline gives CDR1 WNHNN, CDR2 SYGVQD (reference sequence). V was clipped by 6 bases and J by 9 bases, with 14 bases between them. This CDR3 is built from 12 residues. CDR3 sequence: CASRNYREQAFF. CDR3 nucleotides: TGCGCCAGCAGGAACTACCGGGAGCAAGCTTTCTTT.

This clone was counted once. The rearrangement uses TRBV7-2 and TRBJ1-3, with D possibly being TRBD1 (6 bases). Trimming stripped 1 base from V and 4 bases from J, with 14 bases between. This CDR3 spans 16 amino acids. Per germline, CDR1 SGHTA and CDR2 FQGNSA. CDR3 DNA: TGTGCCAGCAGCTTAGAAACAGGGTTAATAGGAAACACCATATATTTT. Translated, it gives CASSLETGLIGNTIYF.

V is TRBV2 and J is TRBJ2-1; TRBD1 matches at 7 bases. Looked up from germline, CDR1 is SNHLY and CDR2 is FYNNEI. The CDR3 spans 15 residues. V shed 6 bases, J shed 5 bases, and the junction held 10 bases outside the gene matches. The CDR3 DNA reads TGTGCCAGCAGGGACAGGATGGGCAGGAACAATGAGCAGTTCTTC. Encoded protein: CASRDRMGRNNEQFF.

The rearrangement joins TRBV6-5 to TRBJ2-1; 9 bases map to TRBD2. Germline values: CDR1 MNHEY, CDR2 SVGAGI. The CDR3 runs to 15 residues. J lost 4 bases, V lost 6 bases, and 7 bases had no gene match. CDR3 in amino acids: CASSRSGGLYNEQFF. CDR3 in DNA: TGTGCCAGCAGCCGTAGCGGGGGCCTTTACAATGAGCAGTTCTTC.

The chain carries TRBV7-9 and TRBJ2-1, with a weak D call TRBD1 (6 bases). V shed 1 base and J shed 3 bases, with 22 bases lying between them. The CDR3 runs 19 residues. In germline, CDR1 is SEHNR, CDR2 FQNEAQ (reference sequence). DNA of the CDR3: TGTGCCAGCAGCTTAGACTCTAAGTTCGCCAGGGGATTCTACAATGAGCAGTTCTTC. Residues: CASSLDSKFARGFYNEQFF. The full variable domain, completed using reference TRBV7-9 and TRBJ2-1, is DTGVSQNPRHKITKRGQNVTFRCDPISEHNRLYWYRQTLGQGPEFLTYFQNEAQLEKSRLLSDRFSAERPKGSFSTLEIQRTEQGDSAMYLCASSLDSKFARGFYNEQFFGPGTRLTVL.

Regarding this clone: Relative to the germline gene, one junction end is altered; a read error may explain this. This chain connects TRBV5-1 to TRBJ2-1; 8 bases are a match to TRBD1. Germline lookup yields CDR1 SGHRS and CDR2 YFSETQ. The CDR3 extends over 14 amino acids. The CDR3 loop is CASSLSNGQGRQFF. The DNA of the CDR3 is TGTGCCAGCAGCTTGAGTAACGGACAGGGAAGACAGTTCTTC.

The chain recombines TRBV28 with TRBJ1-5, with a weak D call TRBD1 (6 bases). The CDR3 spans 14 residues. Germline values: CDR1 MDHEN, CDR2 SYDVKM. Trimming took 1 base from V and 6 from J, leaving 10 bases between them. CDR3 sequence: CASSLSGDGQPQHF. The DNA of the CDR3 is TGTGCCAGCAGTTTATCAGGGGACGGTCAGCCCCAGCATTTT.

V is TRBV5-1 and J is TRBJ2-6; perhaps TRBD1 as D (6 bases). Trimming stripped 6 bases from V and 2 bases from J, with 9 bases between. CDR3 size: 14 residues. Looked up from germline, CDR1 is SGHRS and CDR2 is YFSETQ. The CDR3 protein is CASNRDTGANVLTF. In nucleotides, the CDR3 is TGCGCCAGCAACAGGGACACTGGGGCCAACGTCCTGACTTTC.

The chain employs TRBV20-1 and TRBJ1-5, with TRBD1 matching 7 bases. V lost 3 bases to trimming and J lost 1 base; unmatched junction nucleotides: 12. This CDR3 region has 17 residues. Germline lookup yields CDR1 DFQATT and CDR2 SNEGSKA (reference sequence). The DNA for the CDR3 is TGCAGTGCTAGTGTTGGGACAGCCGTAATCAGCAATCAGCCCCAGCATTTT. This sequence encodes CSASVGTAVISNQPQHF.

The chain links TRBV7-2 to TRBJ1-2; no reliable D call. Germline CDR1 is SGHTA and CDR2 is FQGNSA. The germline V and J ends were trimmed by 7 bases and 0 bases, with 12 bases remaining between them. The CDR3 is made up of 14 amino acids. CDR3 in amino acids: CASTLDRANYGYTF. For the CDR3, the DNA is TGTGCCAGCACCCTTGATAGAGCTAACTATGGCTACACCTTC.

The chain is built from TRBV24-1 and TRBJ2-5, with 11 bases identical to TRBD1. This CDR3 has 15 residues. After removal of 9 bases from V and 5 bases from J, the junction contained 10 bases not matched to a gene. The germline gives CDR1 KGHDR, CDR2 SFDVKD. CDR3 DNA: TGTGCCACCTCCAGGACAGGGGGCGGTTCCGAGACCCAGTACTTC. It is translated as CATSRTGGGSETQYF.

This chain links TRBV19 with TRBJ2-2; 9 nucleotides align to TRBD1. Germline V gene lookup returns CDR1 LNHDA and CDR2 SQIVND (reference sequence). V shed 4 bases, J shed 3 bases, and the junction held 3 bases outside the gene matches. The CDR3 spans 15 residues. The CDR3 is CASSRQGDYTGELFF. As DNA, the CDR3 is TGTGCCAGTAGTAGACAGGGGGATTACACCGGGGAGCTGTTTTTT.

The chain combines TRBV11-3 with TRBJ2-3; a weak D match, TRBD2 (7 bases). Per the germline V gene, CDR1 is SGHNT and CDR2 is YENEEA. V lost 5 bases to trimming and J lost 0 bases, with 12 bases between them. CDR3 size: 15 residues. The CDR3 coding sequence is TGTGCCAGCAGCCCCGGGGGGCCTAGCACAGATACGCAGTATTTT. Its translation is CASSPGGPSTDTQYF.

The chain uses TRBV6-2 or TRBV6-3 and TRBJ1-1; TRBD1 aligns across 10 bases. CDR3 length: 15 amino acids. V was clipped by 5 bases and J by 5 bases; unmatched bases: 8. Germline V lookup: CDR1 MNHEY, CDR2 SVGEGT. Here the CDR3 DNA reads TGTGCCAGCAGTCCCTGGGACAGGGGTAGGACTGAAGCTTTCTTT. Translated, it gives CASSPWDRGRTEAFF.

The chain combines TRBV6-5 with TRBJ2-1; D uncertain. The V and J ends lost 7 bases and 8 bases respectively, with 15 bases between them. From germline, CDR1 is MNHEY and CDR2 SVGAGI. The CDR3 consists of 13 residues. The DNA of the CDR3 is TGTGCCAGCAAAAGAGGTAGCAGCGATGAGCAGTTCTTC. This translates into CASKRGSSDEQFF.

The CDR3 sequence is CASSLSVPTGGIYEQYV. CDR3 DNA: TGTGCCAGCAGTTTATCTGTTCCGACAGGGGGCATCTACGAGCAGTACGTC. The chain recombines TRBV27 with TRBJ2-7; TRBD1 agrees at 10 bases. Germline CDR1 MNHEY, CDR2 SMNVEV (reference sequence). The ends lost 0 bases at V and 3 bases at J; junction bases unmatched: 8. The CDR3 is 17 amino acids.

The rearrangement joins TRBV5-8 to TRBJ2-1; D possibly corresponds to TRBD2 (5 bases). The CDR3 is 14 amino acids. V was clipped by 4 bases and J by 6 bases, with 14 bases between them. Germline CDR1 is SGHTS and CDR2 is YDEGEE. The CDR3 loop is CASSLTPSLNEQFF. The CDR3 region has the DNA TGTGCCAGCAGCCTAACTCCTAGCCTCAATGAGCAGTTCTTC.

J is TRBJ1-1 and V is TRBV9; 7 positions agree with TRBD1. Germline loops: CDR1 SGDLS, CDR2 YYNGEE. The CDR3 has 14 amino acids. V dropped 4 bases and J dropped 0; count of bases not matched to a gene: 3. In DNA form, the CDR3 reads TGTGCCAGCAGCCCGACAGGGATGAACACTGAAGCTTTCTTT. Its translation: CASSPTGMNTEAFF. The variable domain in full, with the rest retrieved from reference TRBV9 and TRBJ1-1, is DSGVTQTPKHLITATGQRVTLRCSPRSGDLSVYWYQQSLDQGLQFLIQYYNGEERAKGNILERFSAQQFPDLHSELNLSSLELGDSALYFCASSPTGMNTEAFFGQGTRLTVV.

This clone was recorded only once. The chain's CDR3 is CASARVARFSYNEQFF. CDR3 in DNA: TGTGCCAGCGCACGGGTTGCAAGGTTCTCCTACAATGAGCAGTTCTTC. The chain uses TRBV28 and TRBJ2-1, with unresolved D. Germline CDR1 is MDHEN and CDR2 is SYDVKM. The CDR3 covers 16 residues. The V end lost 8 bases, the J end lost 0 bases, and 17 bases lay between the germline ends. The whole variable domain, filled in from reference TRBV28 and TRBJ2-1, reads DVKVTQSSRYLVKRTGEKVFLECVQDMDHENMFWYRQDPGLGLRLIYFSYDVKMKEKGDIPEGYSVSREKKERFSLILESASTNQTSMYLCASARVARFSYNEQFFGPGTRLTVL.

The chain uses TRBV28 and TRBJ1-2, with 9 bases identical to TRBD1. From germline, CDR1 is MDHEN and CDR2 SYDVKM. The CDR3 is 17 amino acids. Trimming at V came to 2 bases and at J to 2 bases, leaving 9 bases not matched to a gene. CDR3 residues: CASSLPPGTGRNYGYTF. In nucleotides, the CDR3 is TGTGCCAGCAGTTTACCCCCCGGGACAGGGCGGAACTATGGCTACACCTTC.

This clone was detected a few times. The CDR3 loop reads CASSIGGTDEQFF. In DNA form, the CDR3 reads TGTGCCAGTAGTATAGGAGGGACAGATGAGCAGTTCTTC. The chain uses TRBV19 and TRBJ2-1; TRBD1 agrees at 7 bases. The CDR3 runs to 13 residues. V was pared by 1 base and J by 8 bases, with 2 bases of the junction left unmatched. CDR1 is LNHDA, CDR2 SQIVND, per germline (reference sequence).

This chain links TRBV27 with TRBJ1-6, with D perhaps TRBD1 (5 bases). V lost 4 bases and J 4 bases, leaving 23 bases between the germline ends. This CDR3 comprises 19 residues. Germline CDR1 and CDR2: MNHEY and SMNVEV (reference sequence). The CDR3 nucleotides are TGTGCCAGCAGTTATCCCCCGGGAGCCTCAACAGGTTATAATTCACCCCTCCACTTT. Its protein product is CASSYPPGASTGYNSPLHF.

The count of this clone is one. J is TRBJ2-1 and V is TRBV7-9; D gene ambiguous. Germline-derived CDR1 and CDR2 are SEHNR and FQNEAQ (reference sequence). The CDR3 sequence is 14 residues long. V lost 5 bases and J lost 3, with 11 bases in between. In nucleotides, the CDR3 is TGTGCCAGCAGCGGCCTCGCCCTCTACAATGAGCAGTTCTTC. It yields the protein CASSGLALYNEQFF.